This T cell receptor (beta chain) was sequenced in a study of blood T cell repertoires in COVID-19. On the study more broadly: The origin of the acute and convalescent COVID-19 samples was the United States, Italy and Spain. In each case, the material was cDNA or gDNA derived from T cells, B-cell-depleted T cells, or PBMCs.

As processed by the authors: Nucleated cell number was recorded as an estimate derived from reference gene primer amplification. This table comes from immunoSEQ multiplex PCR, and its TCRdb copy is limited to in-frame clones, with some not included. V and J calls and clone size are copied from that table; D and trimming were computed from the DNA. Here the sample spans roughly 91,000 clones, roughly 89% being singletons. This CDR3 comprises 18 residues. J gave up 4 bases and V 1 base, and 12 bases lay outside the gene matches. The germline CDR1 and CDR2 sequences are SGHTA and FQGNSA. The clonotype was recovered from a man in his sixties or seventies with active or convalescent COVID-19. Sequences were obtained from peripheral blood. The V gene is TRBV7-2, the J gene TRBJ2-3, with TRBD1 matching over 9 bases. CDR3 in DNA: TGTGCCAGCAGCTTAGGGGGACAGGGTAACCTCGGGGCAGATACGCAGTATTTT. It codes for CASSLGGQGNLGADTQYF.